The source of this T cell receptor beta chain is a study of T cell responses to AZD1222 COVID-19 vaccine (dated by TCRdb to about 2021). General notes on the study: AZD1222 recipients with second doses at about 4 weeks or about 12 weeks were pooled, because spike-specific TCR depth and breadth did not differ between schedules. Trial participants were enrolled by age into 18-55, 56-69 and 70-plus year subgroups, with around 140, 26 and 57 TCR-sequenced participants respectively. A total of around 240 trial participants underwent TCR sequencing, of whom nearly 210 received two doses of AZD1222 and some 25 received two doses of the MenACWY control vaccine.

The time point label of this sample denotes: baseline before first vaccination. Vaccinee samples came from UK trials COV001 and COV002, including a single-blind randomized controlled phase 2/3 trial of AZD1222 (ChAdOx1 nCoV-19) in healthy adults. For TCRbeta chain sequencing, PBMC samples from trial participants were taken at day 0 and at day 28 after the second dose. The CDR3 starts with the cysteine, ends with the phenylalanine, and has 13 residues. Only CDR3 DNA is held: 39 bases, read in frame from base 1. CDR1 and CDR2, looked up from the germline V gene, are SGHRS and YFSETQ. At the junction V is shortened by 0 bases and J by 2 bases, with 6 bases in between. This clone appeared once. Its antigen remains undetermined. Per-base quality was not reported, and no clone a single base away is much larger than it. Overall study outcomes, separate from this receptor: Most participants were white British and females outnumbered males, and the authors suggested that clonal diversity may have been underestimated. Reportedly, close to half of the unique spike-specific TCRs recognized epitopes lying outside the regions that are mutated in the B.1.351 and B.1.1.7 variants. The whole spike protein was spanned by vaccine-associated CD4 TCRs, and dominant responses were seen in regions 160-218 and 743-854. Because no samples from the day 14 peak response were available, repertoires could be characterized only after the peak T cell response. After two AZD1222 doses, spike-specific TCR breadth and depth were significantly higher than at day 0 and than in MenACWY recipients. In the small 56-69-year group, the increase in depth fell short of significance, most likely because of low power. Conclusions about previously exposed vaccinees were limited because only six AZD1222 recipients were SARS-CoV-2 seropositive at baseline.

The CDR3 regions of human TCRbeta chains were subjected to immunosequencing. Turning to the authors' computational methods: TCRs in the repertoires were compared against a reference library of SARS-CoV-2-specific TCRs that had been generated with the MIRA antigen-specificity platform. Breadth was defined as the fraction of unique TCRs that were SARS-CoV-2-associated, and depth was defined as the fraction of total T cells that were SARS-CoV-2-associated. Using the MIRA data, every spike-specific TCR was mapped to the spike region that the TCR reacted to and assigned to either a CD4 or a CD8 class. Log10-transformed breadth and depth values were compared by one-way ANOVA with Sidak's multiple comparisons tests. TCRdb re-hosts the immuneACCESS table, in-frame sequences only. Its copies lack some clones; in the studies checked, an unresolved V gene accounts for under half of them, and the cause for the rest is not known. V and J calls and clone size come straight from that table; D and trimming were deduced from the DNA. Across this sample there are about 110,000 clones, with approximately 89% seen only once. The top ten clonotypes cover 4.4% of the sample.

This sequence uses TRBV5-1 and TRBJ2-7; TRBD1 might be the D gene, on 5 matching bases. Sequenced material: peripheral blood, taken on day 0 of AZD1222 vaccination. This TCR came from an adult in good health. The CDR3 region has the sequence CASSLETAYEQYF. The base sequence is TGCGCCAGCAGCTTGGAGACAGCCTACGAGCAGTACTTC.